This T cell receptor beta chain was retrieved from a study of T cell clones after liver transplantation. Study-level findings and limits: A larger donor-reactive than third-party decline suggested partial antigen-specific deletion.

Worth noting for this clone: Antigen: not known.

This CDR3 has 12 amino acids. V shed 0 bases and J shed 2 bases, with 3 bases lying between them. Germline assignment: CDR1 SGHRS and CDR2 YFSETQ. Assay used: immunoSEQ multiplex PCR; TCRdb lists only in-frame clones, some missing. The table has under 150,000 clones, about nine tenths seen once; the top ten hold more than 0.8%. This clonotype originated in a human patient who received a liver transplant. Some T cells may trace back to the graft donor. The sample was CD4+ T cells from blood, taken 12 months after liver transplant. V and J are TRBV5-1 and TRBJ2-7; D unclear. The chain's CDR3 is CASSLDAYEQYF. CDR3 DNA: TGCGCCAGCAGCTTGGATGCCTACGAGCAGTACTTC.